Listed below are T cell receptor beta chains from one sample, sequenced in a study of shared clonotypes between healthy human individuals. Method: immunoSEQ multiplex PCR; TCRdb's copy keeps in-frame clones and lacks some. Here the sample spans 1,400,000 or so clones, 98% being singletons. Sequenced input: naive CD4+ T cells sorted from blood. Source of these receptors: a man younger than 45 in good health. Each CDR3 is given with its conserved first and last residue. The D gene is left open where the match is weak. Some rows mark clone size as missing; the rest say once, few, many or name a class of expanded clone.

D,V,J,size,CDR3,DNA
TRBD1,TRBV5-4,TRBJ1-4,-,CASSSGGINEKLFF,TGTGCCAGCAGCTCAGGGGGGATTAATGAAAAACTGTTTTTT
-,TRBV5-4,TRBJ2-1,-,CASSFQGSYNEQFF,TGTGCCAGCAGCTTTCAGGGTTCCTACAATGAGCAGTTCTTC
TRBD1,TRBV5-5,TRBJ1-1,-,CASRPIPGQGTEAFF,TGTGCCAGCCGTCCGATCCCGGGACAGGGCACTGAAGCTTTCTTT
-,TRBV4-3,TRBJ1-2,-,CASSQVSGGYTF,TGCGCCAGCAGCCAAGTCTCAGGCGGCTACACCTTC
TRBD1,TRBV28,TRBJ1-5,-,CASNKQGFGSQPQHF,TGTGCCAGTAATAAACAGGGGTTTGGGAGTCAGCCCCAGCATTTT
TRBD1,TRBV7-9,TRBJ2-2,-,CASSFNDRANTGELFF,TGTGCCAGCAGCTTCAACGACAGGGCTAACACCGGGGAGCTGTTTTTT
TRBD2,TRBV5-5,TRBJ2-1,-,CASSLTSGSHEQFF,TGTGCCAGCAGCTTGACTAGCGGGAGTCATGAGCAGTTCTTC
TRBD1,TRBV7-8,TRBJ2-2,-,CASSQQGAGTGELFF,TGTGCCAGCAGCCAACAGGGGGCCGGGACCGGGGAGCTGTTTTTT
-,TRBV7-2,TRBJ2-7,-,CASSLDTAFGGIRGYEQYF,TGTGCCAGCAGCTTAGATACAGCTTTTGGCGGGATAAGGGGCTACGAGCAGTACTTC
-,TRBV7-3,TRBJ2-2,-,CASSPRPRGSGELFF,TGTGCCAGCAGCCCAAGACCCAGGGGATCCGGGGAGCTGTTTTTT
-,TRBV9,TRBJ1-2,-,CASSPTRDQDYYTF,TGTGCCAGCAGCCCCACCCGGGATCAAGATTACTACACCTTC
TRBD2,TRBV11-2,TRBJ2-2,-,CASSPWTSGRTTGELFF,TGTGCCAGCAGCCCCTGGACTAGCGGGAGGACCACCGGGGAGCTGTTTTTT
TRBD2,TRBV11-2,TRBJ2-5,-,CASSPRLAGIQETQYF,TGTGCCAGCAGCCCGCGCCTAGCGGGGATACAAGAGACCCAGTACTTC
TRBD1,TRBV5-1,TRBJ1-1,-,CASSLPGTGGTEAFF,TGCGCCAGCAGCTTACCCGGGACAGGGGGGACTGAAGCTTTCTTT
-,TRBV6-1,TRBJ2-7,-,CASSEGSFPDYEQYF,TGTGCCAGCAGTGAAGGGTCATTTCCGGACTACGAGCAGTACTTC
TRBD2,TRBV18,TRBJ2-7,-,CASSPLGGGNYEQYF,TGTGCCAGCTCCCCCTTAGGCGGGGGTAACTACGAGCAGTACTTC
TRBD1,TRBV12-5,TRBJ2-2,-,CASGLLSGTGGEFGGELFF,TGTGCTAGTGGTTTGCTATCCGGGACAGGGGGCGAATTTGGCGGGGAGCTGTTTTTT
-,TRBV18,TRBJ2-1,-,CASSPAGASFNEQFF,TGTGCCAGCTCACCTGCCGGGGCCTCCTTCAATGAGCAGTTCTTC
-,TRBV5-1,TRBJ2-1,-,CASSLRVSTSYNEQFF,TGCGCCAGCAGCCTCCGAGTGAGCACCAGCTACAATGAGCAGTTCTTC
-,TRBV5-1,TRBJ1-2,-,CASSRTEANYGYTF,TGCGCCAGCAGCCGGACAGAAGCTAACTATGGCTACACCTTC
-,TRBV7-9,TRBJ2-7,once,CASSSLPSRGVPYEQYF,TGTGCCAGCAGCTCCCTTCCGTCCAGGGGGGTTCCCTACGAGCAGTACTTC
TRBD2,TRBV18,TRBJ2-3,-,CASSPLAGHGTDTQYF,TGTGCCAGCTCACCACTAGCGGGGCACGGCACAGATACGCAGTATTTT
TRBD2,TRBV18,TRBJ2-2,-,CASSPIKLAGVRTGELFF,TGTGCCAGCTCACCGATAAAACTAGCGGGAGTGCGAACCGGGGAGCTGTTTTTT
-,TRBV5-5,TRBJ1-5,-,CASSLLEGTQPQHF,TGTGCCAGCAGCTTGCTTGAGGGTACTCAGCCCCAGCATTTT
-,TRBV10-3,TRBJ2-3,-,CAIRLDSTTTDTQYF,TGTGCCATCAGATTGGACAGTACAACCACAGATACGCAGTATTTT